The 32 T cell receptor beta chains listed next were all sequenced from one sample in a study of lymphopenia after photon versus proton radiotherapy. Sequencing used immunoSEQ multiplex PCR; TCRdb keeps in-frame clones, though not all of them. The table has approximately 150,000 clones, about 88% seen once. Specimen: peripheral blood, collected from a patient treated with photon-based radiotherapy. Receptor source: a man aged 45 to 65 with gastric cancer.

This sequence joins TRBV7-8 and TRBJ2-1; 10 bases line up with TRBD2. The CDR3 sequence is 16 residues long. CDR1 SGHVS and CDR2 FQNEAQ come from the germline V gene. V lost 1 base and J lost 10; bases outside the gene matches: 10. The CDR3, as DNA: TGTGCCAGCAGCTTAGTGAGGGCCTCTAGCGGGGGAGAGCAGTTCTTC. This codes for CASSLVRASSGGEQFF.

The chain carries TRBV11-2 and TRBJ2-7; 11 bases are shared with TRBD2. After removal of 2 bases from V and 2 bases from J, the junction contained 5 bases not matched to a gene. The germline V gene encodes CDR1 SGHAT and CDR2 FQNNGV. The CDR3 is 16 amino acids. CDR3: CASSLTLAGETYEQYF. In DNA form, the CDR3 reads TGTGCCAGCAGCTTAACACTAGCGGGAGAAACCTACGAGCAGTACTTC. The full variable domain, in which reference TRBV11-2 and TRBJ2-7 provide the parts outside the CDR3, is EAGVAQSPRYKIIEKRQSVAFWCNPISGHATLYWYQQILGQGPKLLIQFQNNGVVDDSQLPKDRFSAERLKGVDSTLKIQPAKLEDSAVYLCASSLTLAGETYEQYFGPGTRLTVT.

The chain employs TRBV5-4 and TRBJ2-1; the match to TRBD2 covers 11 bases. CDR3 length: 16 amino acids. CDR1 and CDR2 from the germline V gene are SGHNT and YYREEE (reference sequence). The trim removed 2 bases at V and 6 bases at J, leaving 7 bases unmatched. The CDR3 loop reads CASSFPGLAGSNEQFF. The CDR3 nucleotides are TGTGCCAGCAGCTTTCCCGGACTAGCGGGCAGCAATGAGCAGTTCTTC. The full variable domain, with the rest looked up from reference TRBV5-4 and TRBJ2-1, is ETGVTQSPTHLIKTRGQQVTLRCSSQSGHNTVSWYQQALGQGPQFIFQYYREEENGRGNFPPRFSGLQFPNYSSELNVNALELDDSALYLCASSFPGLAGSNEQFFGPGTRLTVL.

The chain links TRBV5-1 to TRBJ1-2; weak D call: TRBD1 (6 bases). This CDR3 region has 14 residues. Germline-derived CDR1 and CDR2 are SGHRS and YFSETQ. V lost 4 bases, J lost 2 bases, and 12 bases lay in between. CDR3 bases: TGCGCCAGCAGCCCCGGGGGCGGGAACTATGGCTACACCTTC. This sequence encodes CASSPGGGNYGYTF.

This clone was seen once. The chain links TRBV28 to TRBJ2-7, with a possible D match to TRBD1 (6 bases). CDR3 length: 14 residues. Trimming removed 10 bases at V and 3 bases at J, with 19 bases between. The germline V gene has CDR1 MDHEN and CDR2 SYDVKM. In DNA form, the CDR3 reads TGTGCCACCTGGGGCGGACAGAGTATCTACGAGCAGTACTTC. Protein product: CATWGGQSIYEQYF.

This chain connects TRBV6-5 to TRBJ2-7, with 10 bases matching TRBD2. Germline loops: CDR1 MNHEY, CDR2 SVGAGI. There are 15 residues in the CDR3. The V gene end was trimmed by 4 bases and the J gene end by 0 bases; junction bases not matched to a gene: 3. CDR3 nucleotides: TGTGCCAGCAGTTCAGCGGGAGGGAGCTCCTACGAGCAGTACTTC. It specifies CASSSAGGSSYEQYF.

This chain connects TRBV27 to TRBJ1-4; TRBD1 might be the D (6 bases). CDR3 length equals 13 residues. V was cut by 11 bases and J by 7 bases, with 17 bases left in between. Germline values: CDR1 MNHEY, CDR2 SMNVEV (reference sequence). The CDR3 reads CASGAGAREKLFF. The CDR3, as DNA: TGTGCCTCGGGGGCAGGGGCGCGTGAAAAACTGTTTTTT.

The chain combines TRBV19 with TRBJ1-5; perhaps TRBD1 as D (6 bases). Germline CDR1 LNHDA, CDR2 SQIVND (reference sequence). V was trimmed by 7 bases and J by 7 bases, leaving 20 bases between them. The CDR3 has 15 residues. CDR3 in DNA: TGTGCCAGTAACAACCGTGGGGGCAAGGGGCAGCCCCAGCATTTT. As protein: CASNNRGGKGQPQHF.

This chain links TRBV29-1 with TRBJ2-3; TRBD1 might be the D (5 bases). Per the germline V gene, CDR1 is SQVTM and CDR2 is ANQGSEA. This CDR3 has 13 residues. Trimming left V 4 bases short and J 6 bases short, with 14 bases between. The CDR3 is CSVGVSGADTQYF. In DNA form, the CDR3 reads TGCAGCGTTGGTGTCAGTGGGGCCGATACGCAGTATTTT.

This rearrangement joins TRBV7-3 to TRBJ1-1; D gene uncertain. V was shortened by 3 bases and J by 5 bases, with 10 bases between the two germline ends. This CDR3 comprises 13 residues. The V gene's germline CDR1 is SGHTA and CDR2 FQGTGA. The chain's CDR3 is CASSFEEGTEAFF. The CDR3 DNA follows: TGTGCCAGCAGCTTTGAAGAAGGTACTGAAGCTTTCTTT.

V gene TRBV7-9 combines with J gene TRBJ2-1; TRBD1 agrees at 8 bases. Germline V gene lookup returns CDR1 SEHNR and CDR2 FQNEAQ (reference sequence). This CDR3 is built from 15 residues. J was trimmed by 7 bases and V by 5 bases; bases with no gene match: 10. CDR3 region: CASSGTGGMSNEQFF. CDR3 bases: TGTGCCAGCAGCGGTACAGGGGGGATGAGTAATGAGCAGTTCTTC.

CDR3 nucleotides: TGTGCCATCGGACTAGCGGTTGGGACCCAGTACTTC. Its translation: CAIGLAVGTQYF. The chain joins TRBV7-9 to TRBJ2-5, with 10 bases aligning to TRBD2. V was clipped by 10 bases and J by 7 bases; unmatched bases: 6. This CDR3 is built from 12 residues. The germline V gene encodes CDR1 SEHNR and CDR2 FQNEAQ (reference sequence).

This clone has a single count. A read error may produce the germline difference seen at one junction end. This chain uses TRBV4-2 with TRBJ1-5; no clear D gene. Germline CDR1 LGHNA, CDR2 YNFKEQ. The CDR3 loop spans 17 amino acids. The CDR3 DNA reads TGTGCCAGCAGCCAAGAAGGGTCGGGGTTTAGCAATCAGTCCCAGCATTTT. It yields the protein CASSQEGSGFSNQSQHF.

The gene calls are TRBV15 and TRBJ2-7, with D uncertain. Per the germline V gene, CDR1 is LNHNV and CDR2 is YYDKDF (reference sequence). V lost 2 bases and J lost 0, with 14 bases in between. The CDR3 is made up of 16 amino acids. CDR3 bases: TGTGCCACCAGCAGACGCCTCGGACCGATCTCCTACGAGCAGTACTTC. Its protein product is CATSRRLGPISYEQYF.

The rearrangement joins TRBV13 to TRBJ2-3; 7 bases agree with TRBD2. The CDR3 loop spans 14 amino acids. The germline gives CDR1 PRHDT, CDR2 FYEKMQ (reference sequence). J was trimmed by 4 bases and V by 6 bases; bases with no gene match: 7. In DNA form, the CDR3 reads TGTGCCAGCAGTCCAACTAGCGCCCCAGATACGCAGTATTTT. Translation: CASSPTSAPDTQYF.

V is TRBV7-9 and J is TRBJ1-1; 7 bases fit TRBD1. The CDR3 is 13 amino acids. Germline values: CDR1 SEHNR, CDR2 FQNEAQ (reference sequence). The J segment lost 7 bases and the V segment lost 3 bases, leaving 5 bases of the junction unmatched. In DNA form, the CDR3 reads TGTGCCAGCAGCTTCAGGGGGGGAAATGAAGCTTTCTTT. This sequence encodes CASSFRGGNEAFF.

As for this clone: The junction departs from germline at one end; a sequencing error may be responsible. V and J are TRBV5-1 and TRBJ1-1; no clear D. The CDR3 has 13 residues. Germline CDR1 reads SGHRS; CDR2 reads YFSETQ. This CDR3 is CASSPVGNPEAFF. The CDR3 coding sequence is TGCGCCAGCAGCCCAGTGGGGAACCCTGAAGCTTTCTTT.

V gene TRBV7-8 combines with J gene TRBJ2-3; D is uncertain. The CDR3 covers 13 residues. V lost 1 base to trimming and J lost 5 bases, with 7 bases between them. The germline CDR1 and CDR2 sequences are SGHVS and FQNEAQ. In nucleotides, the CDR3 is TGTGCCAGCAGCTTAGGGTCGGTAGATACGCAGTATTTT. It specifies CASSLGSVDTQYF.

This clone was recorded a few times. The chain couples TRBV7-8 to TRBJ2-7; TRBD2 matches at 8 bases. This CDR3 has 17 residues. CDR1 is SGHVS and CDR2 is FQNEAQ in the germline V gene. The V gene end was trimmed by 4 bases and the J gene end by 1 base; junction bases not matched to a gene: 12. This CDR3 reads CASSSYEAGALSYEQYF. CDR3 nucleotide sequence: TGTGCCAGCAGCTCTTACGAAGCGGGAGCCCTATCCTACGAGCAGTACTTC.

This rearrangement joins TRBV6-4 to TRBJ1-1, with no clear D. Per germline, CDR1 MRHNA and CDR2 SNTAGT. The germline V and J ends were trimmed by 0 bases and 1 base, with 9 bases remaining between them. The CDR3 totals 15 residues. The CDR3 loop reads CASSDSHPPNTEAFF. DNA of the CDR3: TGTGCCAGCAGTGACTCCCACCCGCCGAACACTGAAGCTTTCTTT.

The V call is TRBV30, the J call TRBJ1-2, with TRBD1 matching over 7 bases. The CDR3 contains 13 residues. V lost 0 bases and J lost 5; bases outside the gene matches: 3. Germline V gene lookup returns CDR1 GTSNPN and CDR2 SVGIG (reference sequence). The DNA of the CDR3 is TGTGCCTGGAGTGTGACAGGGAAGTATGGCTACACCTTC. Translated, it gives CAWSVTGKYGYTF.

The chain couples TRBV6-5 to TRBJ2-1; 8 positions agree with TRBD2. The CDR3 contains 14 residues. Losses at the gene ends were 6 bases for V and 7 bases for J; bases not matched to a gene: 8. Germline loops: CDR1 MNHEY, CDR2 SVGAGI. The CDR3 DNA is TGTGCCAGCAGGAAGCGGGAGATTTGGAATGAGCAGTTCTTC. Its translation: CASRKREIWNEQFF.

The chain links TRBV29-1 to TRBJ2-5; unclear D gene. V was pared by 5 bases and J by 5 bases, with 15 bases between. The CDR3 loop spans 13 amino acids. CDR1 is SQVTM and CDR2 is ANQGSEA in the germline V gene. The CDR3 loop reads CSVSGHSGETQYF. In nucleotides, the CDR3 is TGCAGCGTTTCCGGCCACAGTGGGGAGACCCAGTACTTC.

The CDR3 region is CASSLMVTNYEQYF. For the CDR3, the DNA is TGTGCCAGCAGCTTAATGGTGACTAACTACGAGCAGTACTTC. The chain employs TRBV11-2 and TRBJ2-7, with TRBD2 as a possible D gene (5 bases). The CDR3 is 14 amino acids. Per germline, CDR1 SGHAT and CDR2 FQNNGV. With 2 bases removed from V and 3 bases from J, the gap between germline ends came to 11 bases.

This rearrangement joins TRBV7-8 to TRBJ1-1, with D possibly being TRBD1 (6 bases). CDR1 and CDR2 from the germline V gene are SGHVS and FQNEAQ. Trimming removed 1 base from V and 7 bases from J, with 16 bases in between. The CDR3 sequence is 15 residues long. The CDR3 region is CASSLDQGRGSEAFF. CDR3 sequence (DNA): TGTGCCAGCAGCTTAGACCAGGGGCGAGGAAGTGAAGCTTTCTTT.

The rearrangement joins TRBV19 to TRBJ1-2; TRBD1 is a possible D gene (6 bases). The V end lost 5 bases, the J end lost 3 bases, and 13 bases lay between the germline ends. The germline CDR1 and CDR2 sequences are LNHDA and SQIVND (reference sequence). The CDR3 spans 14 residues. CDR3 residues: CASSLTGKDYGYTF. DNA for the CDR3: TGTGCCAGTAGTCTCACAGGGAAGGACTATGGCTACACCTTC.

The rearrangement uses TRBV4-1 and TRBJ1-1, with TRBD1 identical over 7 bases. Germline CDR1 MGHRA, CDR2 YSYEKL. Germline trimming cut 4 bases from V and 4 bases from J; bases unmatched to any gene: 6. The CDR3 consists of 14 residues. The CDR3: CASSPYRGLTEAFF. CDR3 DNA: TGCGCCAGCAGCCCTTACAGGGGTCTCACTGAAGCTTTCTTT.

This clone turned up a few times. The chain uses TRBV4-3 and TRBJ2-7, with D possibly being TRBD2 (6 bases). Germline CDR1 reads LGHNA; CDR2 reads YSLEER. The CDR3 consists of 15 residues. The germline V and J ends were trimmed by 3 bases and 0 bases, with 12 bases remaining between them. CDR3 protein: CASSHRREGSYEQYF. The CDR3 nucleotides read TGCGCCAGCAGCCATAGGCGGGAAGGCTCCTACGAGCAGTACTTC.

J is TRBJ1-5 and V is TRBV28; the D gene is possibly TRBD1 (5 bases). The CDR3 is made up of 15 amino acids. From germline, CDR1 is MDHEN and CDR2 SYDVKM. V gave up 8 bases and J gave up 1 base, with 15 bases separating them. CDR3 sequence: CASEVMRGSNQPQHF. The CDR3, as DNA: TGTGCCAGCGAAGTGATGCGGGGCAGCAATCAGCCCCAGCATTTT. The variable domain in full, completed from reference TRBV28 and TRBJ1-5, reads DVKVTQSSRYLVKRTGEKVFLECVQDMDHENMFWYRQDPGLGLRLIYFSYDVKMKEKGDIPEGYSVSREKKERFSLILESASTNQTSMYLCASEVMRGSNQPQHFGDGTRLSIL.

This chain uses TRBV21-1 with TRBJ2-7. TRBV21-1 is a listed pseudogene. This CDR3 has 18 residues. The CDR3 bases are TGTGCCAGCAGCACAACCTGGGGGTTCATTCTAACCTCCTACGAGCAGTACTTC. Its translation is CASSTTWGFILTSYEQYF.

The rearrangement uses TRBV5-1 and TRBJ1-2, with D maybe TRBD1 (5 bases). The CDR3 runs to 13 residues. Germline values: CDR1 SGHRS, CDR2 YFSETQ. V dropped 4 bases and J dropped 0 bases, with 7 bases sitting between them. The CDR3 region is CASSQGTNYGYTF. In nucleotides, the CDR3 is TGCGCCAGCAGCCAGGGTACTAACTATGGCTACACCTTC.

The V gene is TRBV18, the J gene TRBJ1-4, with no clear D. The CDR3 is 13 residues long. The V gene lost 2 bases and the J gene lost 7 bases, with 8 bases spanning the gap. Per the germline V gene, CDR1 is KGHSH and CDR2 is LQKENI. CDR3 sequence (DNA): TGTGCCAGCTCACCAGGGGTTGGTGAAAAACTGTTTTTT. It encodes CASSPGVGEKLFF.